This is a list of T cell receptor beta chains from one sample in a study of cytomegalovirus exposure and HLA in healthy donors. The assay was immunoSEQ multiplex PCR, and TCRdb's table has in-frame clones only and misses some. This table has around 100,000 clones, approximately 77% appearing once. Sequenced sample: PBMCs. The receptors were gathered from a male donor in good health and CMV-seropositive. Each CDR3 is given with its conserved first and last residue. A D gene is named only where the DNA matches it firmly.

v_call | d_call | cdr3_aa
TRBV28 | TRBD1 | CASSFMRQGLSYNSPLHF
TRBV6-5 | . | CASKKGLAINYGYTF
TRBV10-1 | . | CASSQADGDVDTQYF
TRBV2 | . | CASSLNRPIGGELFF
TRBV27 | . | CASSPRGKMNTEAFF
TRBV25-1 | TRBD1 | CASSGTGGERGYTF
TRBV6-5 | . | CASSGSTSWPLEQYF
TRBV9 | TRBD1 | CASSVEGQGTDQYF
TRBV7-2 | . | CASSRQMNTEAFF
TRBV25-1 | TRBD2 | CASSGLAGGLKNIQYF
TRBV4-3 | TRBD1 | CASSQEWQGAAYGYTF
TRBV30 | TRBD1 | CAWKGDSEQYF
TRBV6-5 | . | CASSEQQGRSQHF
TRBV5-8 | . | CASSFISRDIYGYTF
TRBV7-6 | TRBD1 | CASSPDRVTTDTQYF
TRBV5-8 | TRBD2 | CASSFLAGALSGANVLTF
TRBV7-3 | . | CASSLGRDYNEQFF
TRBV18 | TRBD2 | CASSRGTSGKHEQFF
TRBV7-6 | . | CASSLEGRVGTEAFF
TRBV6-1 | TRBD1 | CASNPQGGGYGYTF
TRBV6-5 | . | CASRKTLGAYEQYF
TRBV5-6 | TRBD1 | CASSWDRGDGNTIYF
TRBV2 | TRBD1 | CASTMKLDRVRAYEQYF